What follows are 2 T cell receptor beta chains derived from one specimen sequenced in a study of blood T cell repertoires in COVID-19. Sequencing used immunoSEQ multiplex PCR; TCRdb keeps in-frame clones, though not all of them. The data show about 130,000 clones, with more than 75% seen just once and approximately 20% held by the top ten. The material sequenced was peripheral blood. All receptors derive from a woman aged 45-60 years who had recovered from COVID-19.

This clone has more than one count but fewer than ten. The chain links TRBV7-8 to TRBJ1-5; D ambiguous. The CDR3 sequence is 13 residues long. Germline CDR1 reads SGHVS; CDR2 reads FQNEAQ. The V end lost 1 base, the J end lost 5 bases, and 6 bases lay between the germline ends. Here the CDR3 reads CASSLVRDQPQHF. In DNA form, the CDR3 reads TGTGCCAGCAGCTTAGTGCGAGATCAGCCCCAGCATTTT.

The CDR3 spells CAWSSQGWEPQHF. The CDR3 DNA reads TGTGCCTGGAGTAGTCAGGGCTGGGAGCCCCAGCATTTT. The V gene is TRBV30, the J gene TRBJ1-5; D is perhaps TRBD1 (5 bases). Trimming cost V 2 bases and J 8 bases, with 13 bases left between them. The CDR3 contains 13 residues. CDR1 is GTSNPN, CDR2 SVGIG, per germline (reference sequence).